One and the same sample provided the 18 T cell receptor beta chains below, sequenced in a study of blood T cell repertoires in COVID-19. Sequencing was performed with immunoSEQ multiplex PCR; in TCRdb, only in-frame clones are kept and a portion is missing. Of about 140,000 clones detected, roughly 76% appear once; the ten largest clones hold roughly 14%. The sequenced sample was peripheral blood. These receptors were obtained from a man older than 75 with acute or convalescent COVID-19.

The J gene is TRBJ1-5, the V gene TRBV7-2, with unresolved D. The CDR3 runs 15 residues. Trimming stripped 5 bases from V and 4 bases from J, with 15 bases between. Germline lookup yields CDR1 SGHTA and CDR2 FQGNSA. For the CDR3, the DNA is TGTGCCAGCAGCCAGAGCGGGCAGCAGAATCAGCCCCAGCATTTT. Protein sequence: CASSQSGQQNQPQHF.

The chain combines TRBV19 with TRBJ2-6; a weak D match, TRBD1 (6 bases). The V gene lost 3 bases and the J gene lost 0 bases, with 9 bases spanning the gap. Per germline, CDR1 LNHDA and CDR2 SQIVND (reference sequence). The CDR3 extends over 16 amino acids. CDR3 sequence: CASSIGGSSGANVLTF. The CDR3 coding sequence is TGTGCCAGTAGTATTGGGGGCAGCTCTGGGGCCAACGTCCTGACTTTC.

Notes on this clone: The sample contains more than one DNA sequence encoding this CDR3. The chain has TRBV3-1 (or the pseudogene TRBV3-2) and TRBJ2-2, with D tentatively TRBD1 (5 bases). CDR1 and CDR2 (germline): LGHDT, YNNKEL (reference sequence). The CDR3 loop spans 15 amino acids. Trimming shortened V by 4 bases and J by 2 bases, and 11 bases separated the two germline ends. The CDR3: CASSPRAGNTGELFF. CDR3 nucleotides: TGTGCCAGCAGCCCCAGGGCAGGTAACACCGGGGAGCTGTTTTTT.

The rearrangement joins TRBV27 to TRBJ1-5; D is perhaps TRBD1 (6 bases). CDR1 is MNHEY and CDR2 is SMNVEV in the germline V gene (reference sequence). There are 14 residues in the CDR3. The V end lost 6 bases, the J end lost 9 bases, and 18 bases lay between the germline ends. The CDR3: CASRPDSPLGPQHF. CDR3 coding DNA: TGTGCCAGCAGACCGGACAGCCCGTTGGGGCCCCAGCATTTT.

This clone was recorded only once. The rearrangement uses TRBV9 and TRBJ1-6; D is perhaps TRBD1 (5 bases). This CDR3 region has 14 residues. V gave up 2 bases and J gave up 8 bases, with 11 bases separating them. The V gene's germline CDR1 is SGDLS and CDR2 YYNGEE. The CDR3 DNA reads TGTGCCAGCAGCGTTCTTCAGGGTGATTCACCCCTCCACTTT. Amino acid sequence: CASSVLQGDSPLHF.

The V and J genes are TRBV4-3 and TRBJ1-5; the D is unclear. V was clipped by 0 bases and J by 7 bases, with 13 bases between them. CDR3 length equals 15 residues. CDR1 and CDR2 (germline): LGHNA, YSLEER. CDR3 in amino acids: CASSQDFPILQPQHF. CDR3 in DNA: TGCGCCAGCAGCCAAGATTTCCCGATCCTACAGCCCCAGCATTTT.

This clone turned up a few times. The J gene is TRBJ1-3, the V gene TRBV4-3; D is perhaps TRBD1 (6 bases). CDR3 size: 15 residues. The germline V gene has CDR1 LGHNA and CDR2 YSLEER. Trimming left V 1 base short and J 4 bases short, with 11 bases between. CDR3 sequence: CASSQVGGLGNTIYF. The CDR3 coding sequence is TGCGCCAGCAGCCAAGTGGGGGGGCTCGGAAACACCATATATTTT.

CDR3 residues: CASSPAGQRETQYF. Written as DNA, the CDR3 is TGTGCCAGCAGCCCGGCGGGACAGCGGGAGACCCAGTACTTC. This rearrangement joins TRBV3-1 (or the pseudogene TRBV3-2) to TRBJ2-5; D might be TRBD1 (7 bases). Deletions cut 4 bases from V and 5 bases from J, with 14 bases between. The length of the CDR3 is 14 residues. Germline V gives CDR1 LGHDT, CDR2 YNNKEL (reference sequence).

The chain uses TRBV4-1 and TRBJ2-3; 8 nucleotides match TRBD1. The junction had 8 bases not matched to a gene; V was cut back by 0 bases and J by 6 bases. The CDR3 consists of 16 residues. Germline loops: CDR1 MGHRA, CDR2 YSYEKL. CDR3 in DNA: TGCGCCAGCAGCCAAGATCAAGGACAGGGATGGGATACGCAGTATTTT. Protein: CASSQDQGQGWDTQYF.

The chain carries TRBV7-2 and TRBJ1-1; D might be TRBD1 (6 bases). The CDR3 sequence is 13 residues long. V lost 5 bases and J lost 10, with 17 bases in between. From germline, CDR1 is SGHTA and CDR2 FQGNSA. CDR3 coding DNA: TGTGCCAGCAGCCCAAGGCAGGGGCTAGGAGCTTTCTTT. This encodes CASSPRQGLGAFF.

This clone was seen only a few times. The chain couples TRBV3-1 (or the pseudogene TRBV3-2) to TRBJ1-6; no firm D call. V was cut by 2 bases and J by 0 bases, with 11 bases left in between. The CDR3 is 17 amino acids. CDR1 and CDR2 (germline): LGHDT, YNNKEL (reference sequence). Here the CDR3 DNA reads TGTGCCAGCAGCCAAACCGGGGAGTACTCCTATAATTCACCCCTCCACTTT. It encodes CASSQTGEYSYNSPLHF.

The chain couples TRBV18 to TRBJ1-6; 10 bases are a match to TRBD1. The CDR3 length is 15 residues. Unmatched junction bases numbered 9, after V lost 6 bases and J lost 10 bases. CDR1 is KGHSH and CDR2 is LQKENI in the germline V gene. CDR3 sequence reads: CASSLGTGESSPLHF. Here the CDR3 DNA reads TGTGCCAGCTCGCTGGGGACAGGGGAAAGCTCACCCCTCCACTTT.

This clone was detected ten times or more. The chain carries TRBV2 and TRBJ2-2; the match to TRBD1 covers 9 bases. CDR3 length equals 18 residues. Germline loops: CDR1 SNHLY, CDR2 FYNNEI. The V segment lost 6 bases and the J segment 4 bases; nucleotides outside the gene matches: 15. DNA for the CDR3: TGTGCCAGCAGCCTAGCCGGGACAGGGTTGTTAAGCACCGGGGAGCTGTTTTTT. It translates to CASSLAGTGLLSTGELFF.

This clone showed up just once. This rearrangement joins TRBV7-9 to TRBJ2-5; 7 bases are a match to TRBD1. Losses at the gene ends were 3 bases for V and 5 bases for J; bases not matched to a gene: 6. Germline loops: CDR1 SEHNR, CDR2 FQNEAQ (reference sequence). The CDR3 runs 14 residues. CDR3 loop: CASSFTGDWETQYF. In nucleotides, the CDR3 is TGTGCCAGCAGCTTTACAGGGGATTGGGAGACCCAGTACTTC.

V usage is TRBV6-2 or TRBV6-3 and J usage is TRBJ1-2; D remains unclear. Between the trimmed V and J ends, which lost 2 bases and 4 bases, there was a span of 8 bases. This CDR3 spans 13 amino acids. Per germline, CDR1 MNHEY and CDR2 SVGEGT. CDR3 DNA: TGTGCCAGCAGTTACGAACAGAGCTATGGCTACACCTTC. As protein: CASSYEQSYGYTF.

The V and J genes are TRBV7-3 and TRBJ2-1, with TRBD2 matching 10 bases. The CDR3 spans 19 residues. The germline V gene has CDR1 SGHTA and CDR2 FQGTGA. V lost 2 bases, J lost 7 bases, and 17 bases stayed unmatched. The CDR3 is CASSLRPVQLAGAGNEQFF. CDR3 DNA: TGTGCCAGCAGCTTACGACCGGTTCAGCTAGCGGGGGCCGGTAATGAGCAGTTCTTC.

The chain recombines TRBV7-8 with TRBJ1-1, with 7 bases that match TRBD1. In germline, CDR1 is SGHVS, CDR2 FQNEAQ. After removal of 4 bases from V and 1 base from J, the junction contained 6 bases not matched to a gene. There are 15 residues in the CDR3. The CDR3 DNA follows: TGTGCCAGCAGCTCCAGACAGGGAAGGAACACTGAAGCTTTCTTT. Translation gives CASSSRQGRNTEAFF.

The chain carries TRBV9 and TRBJ1-5, with D perhaps TRBD1 (5 bases). The CDR3 is made up of 13 amino acids. Germline CDR1 and CDR2: SGDLS and YYNGEE. V lost 0 bases and J 7 bases, leaving 8 bases between the germline ends. The CDR3 loop reads CASSVAGGQPQHF. CDR3 in DNA: TGTGCCAGCAGCGTAGCCGGGGGGCAGCCCCAGCATTTT.